This T cell receptor (beta chain) was identified in a study of shared clonotypes between healthy human individuals. At the level of the study: Two women and a few men aged 18 to 49 served as donors. Whole-study findings and limits: Unshared clonotypes carried lower generation probabilities than those common to all four donors.

Concerning this clone: What it binds is not known.

Those who donated were healthy HIV-negative adults, with no recent acute infections or vaccinations reported. Profiling relied on immunoSEQ multiplex PCR, and the TCRdb table lists in-frame clones only, not all of them. The sample yields 650,000 to 700,000 clones, roughly 88% seen once. CDR3 length: 9 residues. The germline V gene has CDR1 SGHTA and CDR2 FQGNSA. The V gene lost 8 bases and the J gene lost 3 bases, with 2 bases spanning the gap. The clonotype was recovered from a man younger than 35 in good health. Some clones in this sample may be carry-over from other donors' samples. This chain uses TRBV7-2 with TRBJ2-7; D is undetermined. Sequenced material: memory CD8+ T cells from PBMCs. Subset in this sample: CD45RO+ cells pooled with CCR7-negative TemRA cells. CDR3 in amino acids: CASGYEQYF. CDR3 DNA sequence: TGTGCCAGCGGCTACGAGCAGTACTTC.